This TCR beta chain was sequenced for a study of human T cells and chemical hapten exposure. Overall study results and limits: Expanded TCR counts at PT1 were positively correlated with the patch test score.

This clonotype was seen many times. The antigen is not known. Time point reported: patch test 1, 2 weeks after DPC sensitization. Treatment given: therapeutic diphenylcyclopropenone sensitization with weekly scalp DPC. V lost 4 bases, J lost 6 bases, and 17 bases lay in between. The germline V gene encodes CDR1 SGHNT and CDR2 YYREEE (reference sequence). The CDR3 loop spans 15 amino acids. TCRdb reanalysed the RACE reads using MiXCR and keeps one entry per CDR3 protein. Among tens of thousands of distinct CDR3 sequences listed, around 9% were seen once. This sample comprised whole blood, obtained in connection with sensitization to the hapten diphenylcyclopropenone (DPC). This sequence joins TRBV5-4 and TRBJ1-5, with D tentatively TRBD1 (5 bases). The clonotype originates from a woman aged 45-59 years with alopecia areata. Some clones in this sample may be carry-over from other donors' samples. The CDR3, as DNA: TGTGCCAGCAGCGAACCGGGACTCTCCCTTCAGCCCCAGCATTTT. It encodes CASSEPGLSLQPQHF.